Listed here are 14 T cell receptor beta chains from one sample, sequenced in a study of T cells after posttransplantation cyclophosphamide (dated by TCRdb to 2015 to 2016). Naive T cells were defined as viable CD3+CD4+ or CD3+CD8+ cells that were CCR7+CD45RA+CD45RO-CD95-CD27+CD28+. The method was the immunoSEQ multiplex PCR assay. Sourced from immuneACCESS, this table was stored by TCRdb with only in-frame sequences that have V and J called. A share of the clones is absent; for the studies checked, an unresolved V gene accounts for under half, and the remainder has no known explanation. The sample table holds tens of thousands of clones, of which under 99% were seen once. The ten largest clones capture 0.15% to 0.2% of the sample. Source material: naive CD4+ T cells sorted from PBMCs. Receptors were obtained from a man aged 35-49 years in good health, CMV-negative, and a related stem cell transplant donor.

The V and J genes are TRBV25-1 and TRBJ1-1; possible D gene TRBD1, 5 bases. The ends were cut back, 1 base at V and 1 base at J, with 10 bases in the middle. Germline V gene lookup returns CDR1 MGHDK and CDR2 SYGVNS. CDR3 length: 15 amino acids. In DNA, the CDR3 is TGTGCCAGCAGTGAATGGGGGGAACGGAACACTGAAGCTTTCTTT. Translation gives CASSEWGERNTEAFF.

This chain uses TRBV10-3 with TRBJ2-1, with 9 bases lining up with TRBD1. The germline gives CDR1 ENHRY, CDR2 SYGVKD. This CDR3 is 15 amino acids long. Trimming took 6 bases from V and 8 from J; bases not matched to a gene: 11. CDR3 bases: TGTGCCATCAGGATACGGGACAGGGTAATTGATGAGCAGTTCTTC. Translated, it gives CAIRIRDRVIDEQFF.

The chain recombines TRBV5-1 with TRBJ2-3; the D is unclear. The V gene's germline CDR1 is SGHRS and CDR2 YFSETQ. This CDR3 comprises 12 residues. The V end lost 0 bases, the J end lost 5 bases, and 4 bases lay between the germline ends. This CDR3 reads CASSLAQDTQYF. The CDR3 DNA reads as TGCGCCAGCAGCTTGGCCCAAGATACGCAGTATTTT.

V gene TRBV27 combines with J gene TRBJ2-2; 11 bases match TRBD2. Trimming took 5 bases from V and 1 from J; bases not matched to a gene: 12. There are 19 residues in the CDR3. CDR1 is MNHEY and CDR2 is SMNVEV in the germline V gene (reference sequence). In nucleotides, the CDR3 is TGTGCCAGCAGTCCAGGGATTATAGCGGGAGGGTTGAACACCGGGGAGCTGTTTTTT. Its protein is CASSPGIIAGGLNTGELFF.

This clone has just a few counts. The rearrangement joins TRBV2 to TRBJ2-3; 9 bases match TRBD2. V lost 1 base and J lost 4; bases outside the gene matches: 6. CDR1 is SNHLY, CDR2 FYNNEI, per germline. CDR3 size: 16 residues. CDR3 loop: CASSEVGGRASDTQYF. Written as DNA, the CDR3 is TGTGCCAGCAGTGAAGTCGGCGGGAGGGCATCAGATACGCAGTATTTT.

The rearrangement joins TRBV6-5 to TRBJ2-5; TRBD1 matches at 8 bases. Trimming cost V 5 bases and J 4 bases; bases outside gene matches: 9. The CDR3 sequence is 15 residues long. Looked up from germline, CDR1 is MNHEY and CDR2 is SVGAGI. The CDR3 sequence is CASSRAGQGRETQYF. In DNA form, the CDR3 reads TGTGCCAGCAGTCGAGCCGGACAGGGACGAGAGACCCAGTACTTC.

The chain carries TRBV29-1 and TRBJ2-5; TRBD2 matches 8 bases. The CDR3 is 13 residues long. Germline V CDR1 and CDR2: SQVTM, ANQGSEA. V dropped 6 bases and J dropped 4; count of bases not matched to a gene: 7. DNA of the CDR3: TGCAGCGTGGGGACCGGGACTAGAGAGACCCAGTACTTC. Translation gives CSVGTGTRETQYF. The entire variable domain, with the rest obtained from reference TRBV29-1 and TRBJ2-5, is as follows: SAVISQKPSRDICQRGTSLTIQCQVDSQVTMMFWYRQQPGQSLTLIATANQGSEATYESGFVIDKFPISRPNLTFSTLTVSNMSPEDSSIYLCSVGTGTRETQYFGPGTRLLVL.

The chain has TRBV10-3 and TRBJ2-5; D remains ambiguous. This CDR3 is built from 14 residues. Between the trimmed V and J ends, which lost 2 bases and 1 base, there was a span of 8 bases. Germline values: CDR1 ENHRY, CDR2 SYGVKD. The CDR3 DNA reads TGTGCCATCAGTGAGGGTTTTAGCCAAGAGACCCAGTACTTC. It translates to CAISEGFSQETQYF.

V is TRBV6-5 and J is TRBJ1-3; no clear D. The CDR3 spans 15 residues. The germline gives CDR1 MNHEY, CDR2 SVGAGI. Trimming pared 5 bases from V and 3 bases from J, leaving 14 bases between. CDR3 nucleotides: TGTGCCAGCAGTAGAGGCCCCAAGGTTGGAAACACCATATATTTT. The encoded protein is CASSRGPKVGNTIYF.

V usage is TRBV6-6 and J usage is TRBJ2-2; D is unresolved. CDR3 length: 13 residues. Germline CDR1 is MNHNY and CDR2 is SVGAGI (reference sequence). V dropped 4 bases and J dropped 6 bases, with 9 bases sitting between them. The chain's CDR3 is CASSFSEAGELFF. CDR3 DNA: TGTGCCAGCAGTTTCTCAGAGGCCGGGGAGCTGTTTTTT.

This chain connects TRBV5-1 to TRBJ2-3; D unresolved. This CDR3 spans 11 amino acids. V was pared by 2 bases and J by 5 bases, with 3 bases between. Germline loops: CDR1 SGHRS, CDR2 YFSETQ. CDR3 protein: CASSFLDTQYF. In DNA form, the CDR3 reads TGCGCCAGCAGCTTCCTAGATACGCAGTATTTT.

The chain combines TRBV7-9 with TRBJ1-2; D is uncertain. In germline, CDR1 is SEHNR, CDR2 FQNEAQ (reference sequence). This CDR3 has 12 residues. Trimming cost V 1 base and J 6 bases, with 6 bases left between them. The CDR3 sequence: CASSLGPDGYTF. Here the CDR3 DNA reads TGTGCCAGCAGCTTAGGTCCGGATGGCTACACCTTC.

The chain couples TRBV10-2 to TRBJ2-2, with TRBD2 as a possible D gene (5 bases). The length of the CDR3 is 13 residues. Trimming shortened V by 8 bases and J by 9 bases, and 16 bases separated the two germline ends. The V gene's germline CDR1 is WSHSY and CDR2 SAAADI. CDR3 DNA: TGCGCCAGCGGCGACGGAGGCAACCGGGAGCTGTTTTTT. Amino acids: CASGDGGNRELFF.

CDR3 amino acids: CASSQRTDTDTQYF. The DNA of the CDR3 is TGCGCCAGCAGCCAAAGGACAGACACAGATACGCAGTATTTT. This sequence joins TRBV4-3 and TRBJ2-3, with D possibly matching TRBD1 (6 bases). The germline V gene encodes CDR1 LGHNA and CDR2 YSLEER. Trimming left V 2 bases short and J 2 bases short, with 8 bases between. The CDR3 covers 14 residues.